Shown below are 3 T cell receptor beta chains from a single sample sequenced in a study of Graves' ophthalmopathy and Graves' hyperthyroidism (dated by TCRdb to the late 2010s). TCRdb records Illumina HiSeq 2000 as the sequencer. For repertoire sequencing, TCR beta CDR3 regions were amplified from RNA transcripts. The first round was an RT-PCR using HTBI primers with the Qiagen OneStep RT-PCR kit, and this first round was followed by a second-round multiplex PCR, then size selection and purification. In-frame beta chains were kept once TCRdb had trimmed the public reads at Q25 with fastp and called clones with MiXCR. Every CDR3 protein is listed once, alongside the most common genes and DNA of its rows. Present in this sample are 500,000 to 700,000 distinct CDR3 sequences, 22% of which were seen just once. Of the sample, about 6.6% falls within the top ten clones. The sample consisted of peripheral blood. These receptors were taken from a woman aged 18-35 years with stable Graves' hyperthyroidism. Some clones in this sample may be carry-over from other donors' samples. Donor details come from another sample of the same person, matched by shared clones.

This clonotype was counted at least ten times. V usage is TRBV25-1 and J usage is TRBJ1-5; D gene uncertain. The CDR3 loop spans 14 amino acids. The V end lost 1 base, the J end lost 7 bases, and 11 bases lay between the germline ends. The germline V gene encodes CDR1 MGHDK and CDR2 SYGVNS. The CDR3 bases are TGTGCCAGCAGTGAATTTGGAGCCTTGCAGCCCCAGCATTTT. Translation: CASSEFGALQPQHF. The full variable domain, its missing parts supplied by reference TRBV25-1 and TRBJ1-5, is EADIYQTPRYLVIGTGKKITLECSQTMGHDKMYWYQQDPGMELHLIHYSYGVNSTEKGDLSSESTVSRIRTEHFPLTLESARPSHTSQYLCASSEFGALQPQHFGDGTRLSIL.

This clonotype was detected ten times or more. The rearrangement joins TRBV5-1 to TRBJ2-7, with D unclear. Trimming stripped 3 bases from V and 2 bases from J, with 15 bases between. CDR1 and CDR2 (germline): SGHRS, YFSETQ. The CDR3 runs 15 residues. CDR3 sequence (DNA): TGCGCCAGCAGCTCTCTCCCGGGCTCCCCCTACGAGCAGTACTTC. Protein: CASSSLPGSPYEQYF.

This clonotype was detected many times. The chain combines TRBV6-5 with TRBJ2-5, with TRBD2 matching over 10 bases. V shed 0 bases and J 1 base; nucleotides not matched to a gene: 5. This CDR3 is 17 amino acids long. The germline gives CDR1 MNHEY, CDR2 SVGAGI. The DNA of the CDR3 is TGTGCCAGCAGTTACTCGAGATTAGCGGGGGGCCAAGAGACCCAGTACTTC. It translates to CASSYSRLAGGQETQYF.